The rows below give T cell receptor beta chains drawn from one sample of a study of OX40 agonist ivuxolimab in advanced cancers. Libraries were prepared by immunoSEQ multiplex PCR; TCRdb keeps only in-frame clonotypes and omits some of them. The table lists 100,000 to 150,000 clones, 85% to 95% of them singletons. The starting material was CD4+ or CD8+ T cells sorted from blood, obtained in a trial of the OX40 agonist ivuxolimab. These receptors all stem from an adult with an advanced solid tumor such as melanoma, head and neck, liver or kidney cancer. The CDR3 runs from the conserved cysteine through the conserved F or W. D genes are given only for firm matches. Only some rows state a clone size, as once, few, many or a class for expanded clones.

>-|-|TRBJ2-4|TRBV4-2
CASSQDPGSYIQYF
TGTGCCAGCAGCCAAGATCCCGGGTCGTACATTCAGTACTTC
>once|-|TRBJ2-3|TRBV11-3
CASSPGSTDTQYF
TGTGCCAGCAGCCCTGGGAGCACAGATACGCAGTATTTT
>once|-|TRBJ1-3|TRBV12-5
CASGFWLASGNTIYF
TGTGCTAGTGGTTTTTGGCTGGCCTCTGGAAACACCATATATTTT
>-|TRBD2|TRBJ2-3|TRBV7-6
CASSLAGGPTDTQYF
TGTGCCAGCAGCTTAGCGGGAGGGCCGACAGATACGCAGTATTTT
>-|-|TRBJ2-4|TRBV5-4
CASSLSQTQNIQYF
TGTGCCAGCAGCTTGAGTCAGACCCAAAACATTCAGTACTTC
>-|TRBD2|TRBJ2-3|TRBV6-5
CASRNPGLGSDTQYF
TGTGCCAGCAGGAACCCGGGACTAGGGTCAGATACGCAGTATTTT
>-|TRBD1|TRBJ2-7|TRBV10-3
CAISESSQGASYEQYF
TGTGCCATCAGTGAGTCGAGCCAGGGGGCATCCTACGAGCAGTACTTC
>-|-|TRBJ1-5|TRBV6-4
CAIPNLTGRVERGNQPQHF
TGTGCCATCCCAAACCTTACAGGGCGGGTGGAACGTGGCAATCAGCCCCAGCATTTT
>-|-|TRBJ1-6|TRBV18
CASSPYSSSYNSPLHF
TGTGCCAGCTCACCCTACTCGAGCTCCTATAATTCACCCCTCCACTTT
>-|-|TRBJ2-4|TRBV6-6
CASSYSRDVKNIQYF
TGTGCCAGCAGTTACTCGCGGGATGTGAAAAACATTCAGTACTTC
>once|-|TRBJ2-7|TRBV6-5
CASSRPGTLPLEQYF
TGTGCCAGCAGTCGACCCGGGACCCTCCCCCTCGAGCAGTACTTC
>-|TRBD1|TRBJ2-5|TRBV29-1
CSGDHGTAETQYF
TGCAGCGGTGATCATGGGACAGCGGAGACCCAGTACTTC
>-|TRBD1|TRBJ1-1|TRBV28
CASSLLPDRGSEAFF
TGTGCCAGCAGTTTATTGCCGGACAGGGGGTCTGAAGCTTTCTTT
>once|-|TRBJ2-2|TRBV13
CASSLAGGRTGELFF
TGTGCCAGCAGCTTAGCCGGGGGCCGCACCGGGGAGCTGTTTTTT
>many|-|TRBJ2-3|TRBV4-1
CASSQDEAGATTDTQYF
TGCGCCAGCAGCCAAGATGAAGCGGGTGCCACCACAGATACGCAGTATTTT
>few|-|TRBJ1-4|TRBV28
CASSLFWQGNEKLFF
TGTGCCAGCAGTTTATTTTGGCAGGGAAATGAAAAACTGTTTTTT
>-|-|TRBJ2-5|TRBV9
CASSVDTTQETQYF
TGTGCCAGCAGCGTAGATACGACCCAAGAGACCCAGTACTTC
>few|TRBD1|TRBJ2-1|TRBV11-1
CASSAPGGLEQFF
TGTGCCAGCAGCGCCCCAGGGGGCTTAGAGCAGTTCTTC
>few|-|TRBJ1-6|TRBV7-9
CASSFGFYNSPLHF
TGTGCCAGCAGCTTTGGCTTCTATAATTCACCCCTCCACTTT
>-|-|TRBJ1-4|TRBV21-1
CASSKDLNEKLFF
TGTGCCAGCAGCAAGGACCTTAATGAAAAACTGTTTTTT
>-|-|TRBJ1-5|TRBV2
CASSDPFAALRGGNQPQHF
TGTGCCAGCAGTGATCCCTTTGCAGCGCTCCGAGGCGGTAATCAGCCCCAGCATTTT
>-|TRBD2|TRBJ2-2|TRBV6-6
CASRVTGEGKTGELFF
TGTGCCAGCAGGGTGACGGGGGAGGGTAAGACCGGGGAGCTGTTTTTT
>-|-|TRBJ2-2|TRBV7-9
CASSLTLNTGELFF
TGTGCCAGCAGCTTAACTCTGAACACCGGGGAGCTGTTTTTT
>once|-|TRBJ2-1|TRBV7-2
CASSFSRAGNNEQFF
TGTGCCAGCAGCTTCTCAAGGGCCGGGAACAATGAGCAGTTCTTC
>-|TRBD1|TRBJ2-7|TRBV6-5
CASSRPGQVSYEQYF
TGTGCCAGCAGCCGTCCGGGACAGGTCTCCTACGAGCAGTACTTC
>-|TRBD2|TRBJ2-7|TRBV7-3
CASSLIPGRDEQYF
TGTGCCAGCAGCTTAATCCCGGGGAGGGACGAGCAGTACTTC
>-|TRBD1|TRBJ1-2|TRBV5-4
CASSLGVNRGTGYTF
TGTGCCAGCAGCTTGGGCGTCAACAGGGGGACTGGCTACACCTTC
>-|TRBD1|TRBJ1-1|TRBV6-4
CASSVNEGANTEAFF
TGTGCCAGCAGTGTCAACGAGGGGGCGAACACTGAAGCTTTCTTT
>once|TRBD1|TRBJ2-3|TRBV29-1
CSAGVGQGITDTQYF
TGCAGCGCTGGGGTGGGACAGGGGATAACAGATACGCAGTATTTT
>once|TRBD1|TRBJ1-2|TRBV5-6
CASSLAAGGSSYTF
TGTGCCAGCAGCTTGGCTGCAGGGGGCTCGAGCTACACCTTC
>-|-|TRBJ1-4|TRBV11-2
CASSFVTEKLFF
TGTGCCAGCAGCTTTGTCACGGAAAAACTGTTTTTT
>-|-|TRBJ2-5|TRBV28
CASSLTPFRKQETQYF
TGTGCCAGCAGTTTAACCCCGTTCAGGAAACAAGAGACCCAGTACTTC
>-|-|TRBJ1-1|TRBV9
CASSFRGGYTEAFF
TGTGCCAGCAGCTTTAGGGGGGGTTACACTGAAGCTTTCTTT
>-|-|TRBJ1-5|TRBV19
CASSMGDRSNQPQHF
TGTGCCAGTAGTATGGGGGACCGGAGCAATCAGCCCCAGCATTTT
>once|-|TRBJ1-4|TRBV7-3
CASSVSGTRDEKLFF
TGTGCCAGCAGCGTAAGTGGCACCCGCGATGAAAAACTGTTTTTT
>few|-|TRBJ1-5|TRBV7-9
CASSLVGGTSNQPQHF
TGTGCCAGCAGCTTAGTCGGAGGGACGAGCAATCAGCCCCAGCATTTT
>-|-|TRBJ2-3|TRBV28
CASGDSSTDTQYF
TGTGCCTCCGGAGACAGCAGCACAGATACGCAGTATTTT
>-|-|TRBJ2-5|TRBV18
CASSPGRQETQYF
TGTGCCAGCTCACCAGGGAGACAAGAGACCCAGTACTTC
>-|TRBD2|TRBJ2-1|TRBV7-2
CASTLVPGGSYNEQFF
TGTGCCAGCACCCTTGTCCCGGGAGGATCCTACAATGAGCAGTTCTTC
>once|-|TRBJ1-2|TRBV6-7
CASSSPLGHLYGYTF
TGTGCCAGCAGTTCCCCTTTGGGCCACCTCTATGGCTACACCTTC
>-|TRBD1|TRBJ2-5|TRBV28
CASSLTGVQETQYF
TGTGCCAGCAGTTTAACAGGGGTGCAGGAGACCCAGTACTTC
>-|-|TRBJ2-1|TRBV21-1
CASSKGPIDRGRSYNEQFF
TGTGCCAGCAGCAAAGGCCCGATCGACAGGGGGAGATCCTACAATGAGCAGTTCTTC
>-|-|TRBJ1-1|TRBV28
CASSLVGLHGAFF
TGTGCCAGCAGTTTAGTGGGGCTTCATGGGGCTTTCTTT
>-|-|TRBJ2-7|TRBV5-5
CASRESVTNSYEQYF
TGTGCCAGCAGAGAATCCGTAACCAACTCCTACGAGCAGTACTTC
>-|-|TRBJ2-3|TRBV4-3
CASSRGRARDTQYF
TGCGCCAGCAGCCGAGGAAGGGCGCGAGATACGCAGTATTTT
>-|-|TRBJ1-2|TRBV10-3
CAISEDVPYGYTF
TGTGCCATCAGTGAAGACGTTCCCTATGGCTACACCTTC
>-|-|TRBJ1-5|TRBV28
CASSPQGPLNQPQHF
TGTGCCAGCAGTCCCCAGGGGCCGCTGAATCAGCCCCAGCATTTT
>-|TRBD1|TRBJ2-2|TRBV2
CASEQGAPGELFF
TGTGCCAGCGAACAGGGGGCGCCCGGGGAGCTGTTTTTT
>-|-|TRBJ2-7|TRBV11-2
CASSLGHNEQYF
TGTGCCAGCAGCCTTGGACACAACGAGCAGTACTTC
>-|TRBD2|TRBJ2-2|TRBV4-3
CASSHLGTSGRVELDTGELFF
TGCGCCAGCAGCCACCTCGGGACTAGCGGGAGGGTGGAGTTGGACACCGGGGAGCTGTTTTTT
>-|TRBD1|TRBJ2-7|TRBV5-8
CASSFYFRQGGFYEQYF
TGTGCCAGCAGCTTTTATTTTCGACAGGGGGGCTTCTACGAGCAGTACTTC
>-|-|TRBJ2-3|TRBV7-3
CASSSVGTDTQYF
TGTGCCAGCAGCTCTGTGGGCACAGATACGCAGTATTTT
>-|TRBD1|TRBJ1-4|TRBV4-2
CASSAVQGRNEKLFF
TGTGCCAGCAGCGCAGTACAGGGGAGGAATGAAAAACTGTTTTTT
>-|TRBD1|TRBJ1-6|TRBV4-1
CASSQDDRGVYNSPLHF
TGCGCCAGCAGCCAAGACGACAGGGGGGTCTATAATTCACCCCTCCACTTT